This T cell receptor beta chain was recorded in a study of blood T cell repertoires in COVID-19. Study details: COVID-19 samples from acute and convalescent phases originated in the United States, Italy and Spain. Sources were T cells, B-cell-depleted T cells, or PBMCs; the material itself was cDNA or gDNA.

In the study's own analysis: Amplification with reference gene primers provided the estimates of nucleated cell counts. Here immunoSEQ multiplex PCR was the method, and the copy in TCRdb shows in-frame clones only, minus some. D and trimming come from the DNA, and the V and J calls and clone size come from that table. The sample holds approximately 380,000 clones, approximately 91% seen once. During the 2 weeks before they entered the study, exposed participants had met someone with a PCR-confirmed or clinician-diagnosed COVID-19 case. V was pared by 4 bases and J by 1 base, with 5 bases of the junction left unmatched. CDR1 and CDR2 (germline): SGHNT, YYREEE (reference sequence). This CDR3 spans 14 amino acids.

This receptor was taken from a middle-aged woman who had been exposed to COVID-19. Sequencing was performed on PBMCs or T cells enriched from blood (not recorded which). The chain carries TRBV5-4 and TRBJ2-7, with TRBD1 identical over 7 bases. The CDR3 nucleotides read TGTGCCAGCAGCGATCCGGGACAGTCCTACGAGCAGTACTTC. Protein product: CASSDPGQSYEQYF.